This T cell receptor (beta chain) was sequenced in a study of early T cells in non-severe SARS-CoV-2 infection. Across the whole study: The study sequenced bulk RNA from unsorted whole blood, with chains unpaired.

This clonotype was seen ten or more times. What it binds is unknown. The TCR library protocol was used to attach unique molecular identifiers. These identifiers were attached to individual cDNA molecules. Using its own MiXCR run on the 5' RACE reads, TCRdb lists one record per CDR3 protein. This sample carries approximately 69,000 distinct CDR3 sequences, approximately 12% of them seen once, and the ten largest clones take around 6.3%. V was clipped by 2 bases and J by 4 bases, with 26 bases between them. The CDR3 consists of 18 residues. Germline CDR1 is GTSNPN and CDR2 is SVGIG (reference sequence). Study-wide results and limits: Matching with VDJdb favored anti-spike CD8 responses (missing private and CD4 specificities).

Sequencing used whole blood. This receptor was taken from an adult who was a healthcare worker with PCR-confirmed SARS-CoV-2 infection or an uninfected control (not recorded which). The chain uses TRBV30 and TRBJ2-5; perhaps TRBD2 as D (6 bases). For the CDR3, the DNA is TGTGCCTGGAGTATCATAAAACTTGCGGGACCCTCGGCAGAGACCCAGTACTTC. Protein sequence: CAWSIIKLAGPSAETQYF.